This entry features one T cell receptor (beta chain) sequence. The antigen remains undetermined. Pooling covered second doses at about 4 or about 12 weeks. These data come from a study of T cell responses to AZD1222 COVID-19 vaccine. Whole-study findings and limits: Among those given AZD1222, only five to seven were seropositive at baseline.

Assay used: immunoSEQ multiplex PCR; TCRdb lists only in-frame clones, some missing. The repertoire holds about 94,000 clones, with roughly 85% as singletons. The V gene end was trimmed by 1 base and the J gene end by 0 bases; junction bases not matched to a gene: 8. Per the germline V gene, CDR1 is LGHNA and CDR2 is YNFKEQ. CDR3 length: 18 residues. This receptor was obtained from an adult who received the AZD1222 COVID-19 vaccine. The J gene is TRBJ2-5, the V gene TRBV4-2; 10 bases line up with TRBD2. The sample here was peripheral blood, taken 28 days after the second AZD1222 dose. CDR3 nucleotides: TGTGCCAGCAGCCAAGCCGTTCGACTAGCGGGTGACCAAGAGACCCAGTACTTC. Amino acid sequence: CASSQAVRLAGDQETQYF.